This TCR beta chain was retrieved from a study of blood T cell repertoires in COVID-19. Study overall: Sample material is recorded as cDNA or gDNA derived from T cells, B-cell-depleted T cells, or PBMCs.

This clone was found a few times. The method was immunoSEQ multiplex PCR; TCRdb's version includes in-frame clones alone and lacks a portion of them. The sample lists under 15,000 clones, 55% to 85% occurring once. Germline assignment: CDR1 MNHEY and CDR2 SVGAGI. This CDR3 has 14 amino acids. The V segment lost 4 bases and the J segment 3 bases; nucleotides outside the gene matches: 5. The chain recombines TRBV6-5 with TRBJ1-1; TRBD1 matches 7 bases. Material: peripheral blood. The sequence was collected from a man in his sixties with COVID-19, enrolled during active disease. CDR3 residues: CASSWGQRYTEAFF. The DNA for the CDR3 is TGTGCCAGCAGTTGGGGACAGAGGTACACTGAAGCTTTCTTT.